The next 8 T cell receptor beta chains were all read from a single sample in a study of beta chain features in type 1 diabetes (dated by TCRdb to 2016 to 2019). The method was the immunoSEQ multiplex PCR assay. The High Capacity cDNA Reverse Transcription Kit was used to reverse transcribe all of the isolated RNA, meaning that expressed TCRB transcripts were what got sequenced. This is the immuneACCESS table as TCRdb keeps it, with only in-frame sequences that have V and J called. A part of the clones is gone; compared with another copy, unresolved V genes explain less than half, and the rest is unexplained. The sample has approximately 140,000 clones on record, under 60% of them singletons. In total, the top ten clones hold 0.4% to 0.5% of the sample. The sequencing input was Tregs from blood. The cell subset or site label corresponds to: regulatory CD4+ T cells. The receptor source for this set is a man aged 18 to 30 in good health.

The table lists this clone with many counts. V is TRBV5-4 and J is TRBJ2-2; 7 bases align to TRBD1. CDR3 size: 13 residues. V trimming: 3 bases; J trimming: 4 bases; junction bases outside the gene matches: 0. The germline gives CDR1 SGHNT, CDR2 YYREEE (reference sequence). CDR3 sequence reads: CASSSGGTGELFF. CDR3 sequence (DNA): TGTGCCAGCAGCTCAGGGGGCACCGGGGAGCTGTTTTTT.

This clone has just a few counts. The chain recombines TRBV15 with TRBJ2-4; 12 bases line up with TRBD2. The germline CDR1 and CDR2 sequences are LNHNV and YYDKDF (reference sequence). The CDR3 has 15 residues. V was clipped by 5 bases and J by 8 bases; unmatched bases: 7. The CDR3 reads CATSGLTSGSDIQYF. Written as DNA, the CDR3 is TGTGCCACCAGCGGCCTGACTAGCGGGAGTGACATTCAGTACTTC.

This clone has only a few counts. This chain connects TRBV2 to TRBJ1-2; 9 positions match TRBD1. This CDR3 is built from 13 residues. The junction had 4 bases not matched to a gene; V was cut back by 4 bases and J by 7 bases. CDR1 and CDR2 from the germline V gene are SNHLY and FYNNEI. DNA of the CDR3: TGTGCCAGCAGTGGAGACAGGGGGTCTGGCTACACCTTC. It is translated as CASSGDRGSGYTF.

This clone came up a few times. The rearrangement links TRBV7-9 to TRBJ2-2, with 7 bases lining up with TRBD2. The CDR3 runs 15 residues. The V gene end was trimmed by 9 bases and the J gene end by 0 bases; junction bases not matched to a gene: 7. Germline V gene sequence: CDR1 SEHNR, CDR2 FQNEAQ (reference sequence). CDR3: CARPKAGPNTGELFF. As DNA, the CDR3 is TGTGCCAGACCGAAAGCGGGACCGAACACCGGGGAGCTGTTTTTT. Supplemented by reference TRBV7-9 and TRBJ2-2, the full variable domain reads DTGVSQNPRHKITKRGQNVTFRCDPISEHNRLYWYRQTLGQGPEFLTYFQNEAQLEKSRLLSDRFSAERPKGSFSTLEIQRTEQGDSAMYLCARPKAGPNTGELFFGEGSRLTVL.

The chain carries TRBV19 and TRBJ2-1, with TRBD2 matching over 10 bases. CDR3 length: 16 residues. Germline V gene lookup returns CDR1 LNHDA and CDR2 SQIVND (reference sequence). V lost 5 bases, J lost 4 bases, and 8 bases stayed unmatched. The CDR3 nucleotides are TGTGCCAGTAGTGCCTCCCCTAGCGGGAGTTACAATGAGCAGTTCTTC. The encoded protein is CASSASPSGSYNEQFF.

The chain uses TRBV7-7 and TRBJ2-1; 8 nucleotides line up with TRBD2. V shed 6 bases, J shed 8 bases, and the junction held 6 bases outside the gene matches. This CDR3 contains 13 residues. CDR1 and CDR2 (germline): SSHAT, FNYEAQ (reference sequence). The CDR3 bases are TGTGCCAGCAGTCAGGCGGGGGGCTATGAGCAGTTCTTC. Translation: CASSQAGGYEQFF.

The genes are TRBV28 and TRBJ2-6, with D maybe TRBD1 (6 bases). The germline V gene has CDR1 MDHEN and CDR2 SYDVKM. Trimming pared 10 bases from V and 0 bases from J, leaving 16 bases between. The CDR3 is 16 residues long. DNA of the CDR3: TGTGCCACCTTACAGGGCCTCTACTCTGGGGCCAACGTCCTGACTTTC. It codes for CATLQGLYSGANVLTF.

The chain has TRBV7-2 and TRBJ2-5; 7 nucleotides line up with TRBD2. With the DNA end fitting TRBJ2-7 better, the J assignment may be wrong. This CDR3 has 15 residues. Germline V CDR1 and CDR2: SGHTA, FQGNSA. The CDR3 DNA follows: TGTGCCAGCAGCTTAGGCGGGAGCCTCCTATACGAGCAGTACTTC. Its translation is CASSLGGSLLYEQYF.